Listed here are 15 T cell receptor beta chains from one sample, sequenced in a study of CD8 T cells in ankylosing spondylitis. TCRdb re-analysed the 5' RACE reads in MiXCR, keeping a single row per CDR3 protein. The table lists just under 350,000 distinct CDR3 sequences, roughly 14% of them singletons, with 1.1% in the top ten. Sequencing was carried out using blood, either unsorted or a sorted T cell fraction (not recorded which). The source of these receptors is a male donor with ankylosing spondylitis or in good health (not recorded which).

This clonotype was counted many times. The rearrangement links TRBV2 to TRBJ2-1; 11 bases line up with TRBD2. The CDR3 is 15 residues long. V lost 4 bases, J lost 7 bases, and 6 bases stayed unmatched. Germline V gene sequence: CDR1 SNHLY, CDR2 FYNNEI. CDR3 coding DNA: TGTGCCAGCAGTGGACTAGCGGGAATGTCGAATGAGCAGTTCTTC. Its translation: CASSGLAGMSNEQFF.

J is TRBJ1-2 and V is TRBV5-6, with D maybe TRBD1 (6 bases). This CDR3 is 15 amino acids long. Germline loops: CDR1 SGHDT, CDR2 YYEEEE. Between the trimmed V and J ends, which lost 2 bases and 4 bases, there was a span of 15 bases. As DNA, the CDR3 is TGTGCCAGCAGCTTATTACAGGGCTTAATCTATGGCTACACCTTC. Translation: CASSLLQGLIYGYTF.

This clonotype was detected only a few times. The chain recombines TRBV6-2 or TRBV6-3 with TRBJ2-1; 7 positions agree with TRBD2. Trimming took 0 bases from V and 7 from J; bases not matched to a gene: 9. Germline V gene data show CDR1 as MNHEY and CDR2 as SVGEGT. The CDR3 spans 16 residues. CDR3 in DNA: TGTGCCAGCAGTTACTCGCCGGGCGGGAGTTATAATGAGCAGTTCTTC. Protein sequence: CASSYSPGGSYNEQFF.

The chain has TRBV19 and TRBJ2-3; D not resolved. Per the germline V gene, CDR1 is LNHDA and CDR2 is SQIVND (reference sequence). The V gene lost 2 bases and the J gene lost 1 base, with 10 bases spanning the gap. This CDR3 comprises 15 residues. The CDR3 DNA reads TGTGCCAGTAGTATAAGTGGCAGACGCACAGATACGCAGTATTTT. Encoded protein: CASSISGRRTDTQYF. Together with reference TRBV19 and TRBJ2-3, the CDR3 gives the full variable domain: DGGITQSPKYLFRKEGQNVTLSCEQNLNHDAMYWYRQDPGQGLRLIYYSQIVNDFQKGDIAEGYSVSREKKESFPLTVTSAQKNPTAFYLCASSISGRRTDTQYFGPGTRLTVL.

This clonotype was found a few times. This chain uses TRBV7-9 with TRBJ1-1; D unclear. V was shortened by 3 bases and J by 6 bases, with 8 bases between the two germline ends. Per the germline V gene, CDR1 is SEHNR and CDR2 is FQNEAQ (reference sequence). This CDR3 has 12 amino acids. Here the CDR3 reads CASSFLRAEAFF. The CDR3 coding sequence is TGTGCCAGCAGCTTCCTCCGGGCTGAAGCTTTCTTT. Supplemented by reference TRBV7-9 and TRBJ1-1, the full variable domain reads DTGVSQNPRHKITKRGQNVTFRCDPISEHNRLYWYRQTLGQGPEFLTYFQNEAQLEKSRLLSDRFSAERPKGSFSTLEIQRTEQGDSAMYLCASSFLRAEAFFGQGTRLTVV.

This clonotype was counted only a few times. V usage is TRBV18 and J usage is TRBJ1-1, with a possible D match to TRBD1 (5 bases). CDR1 is KGHSH and CDR2 is LQKENI in the germline V gene. V gave up 3 bases and J gave up 6 bases, with 14 bases separating them. The CDR3 length is 14 residues. CDR3: CASSPRGQESEAFF. DNA of the CDR3: TGTGCCAGCTCACCGAGGGGCCAGGAGTCTGAAGCTTTCTTT.

This clonotype has just a few counts. The chain carries TRBV14 and TRBJ2-1; TRBD2 agrees at 8 bases. V lost 0 bases and J lost 6; bases outside the gene matches: 7. The CDR3 spans 16 residues. Germline lookup yields CDR1 SGHDN and CDR2 FVKESK. As DNA, the CDR3 is TGTGCCAGCAGCCAAGATCCCAGCGGGAGTCTCAATGAGCAGTTCTTC. This encodes CASSQDPSGSLNEQFF. Based on the CDR3 plus reference TRBV14 and TRBJ2-1, the full variable domain is EAGVTQFPSHSVIEKGQTVTLRCDPISGHDNLYWYRRVMGKEIKFLLHFVKESKQDESGMPNNRFLAERTGGTYSTLKVQPAELEDSGVYFCASSQDPSGSLNEQFFGPGTRLTVL.

The V and J genes are TRBV2 and TRBJ2-3, with 9 bases fitting TRBD2. From germline, CDR1 is SNHLY and CDR2 FYNNEI. The CDR3 extends over 13 amino acids. V lost 6 bases and J lost 8; bases outside the gene matches: 6. This CDR3 reads CASSRELAGTQYF. CDR3 sequence (DNA): TGTGCCAGCAGCCGTGAACTAGCGGGTACGCAGTATTTT. Full variable domain (missing parts from reference TRBV2 and TRBJ2-3): EPEVTQTPSHQVTQMGQEVILRCVPISNHLYFYWYRQILGQKVEFLVSFYNNEISEKSEIFDDQFSVERPDGSNFTLKIRSTKLEDSAMYFCASSRELAGTQYFGPGTRLTVL.

This clonotype was seen more than once but under ten times. The rearrangement links TRBV7-2 to TRBJ2-1; D gene uncertain. The germline V gene encodes CDR1 SGHTA and CDR2 FQGNSA. V lost 5 bases to trimming and J lost 10 bases, with 12 bases between them. The CDR3 length is 12 residues. CDR3 in DNA: TGTGCCAGCAGCCCACTTCTTAGGGAGCAGTTCTTC. As protein: CASSPLLREQFF.

This clonotype was counted at least ten times. The chain combines TRBV10-3 with TRBJ1-1, with 11 positions matching TRBD1. This CDR3 contains 17 residues. J gave up 1 base and V 6 bases, and 10 bases lay outside the gene matches. Per the germline V gene, CDR1 is ENHRY and CDR2 is SYGVKD. CDR3 sequence (DNA): TGTGCCATCAGGACGCGGACAGGGGGCCGGGGGAACACTGAAGCTTTCTTT. It yields the protein CAIRTRTGGRGNTEAFF.

This sequence joins TRBV5-5 and TRBJ1-6; D not certain. CDR1 is SGHKS and CDR2 is YYEKEE in the germline V gene (reference sequence). Trimming left V 0 bases short and J 7 bases short, with 11 bases between. The CDR3 is 15 amino acids. CDR3 sequence (DNA): TGTGCCAGCAGCTTGGTAGCGAATGGAAATTCACCCCTCCACTTT. As protein: CASSLVANGNSPLHF.

This clonotype has only a few counts. The rearrangement joins TRBV7-9 to TRBJ2-7; D tentatively fits TRBD1 or TRBD2 (6 bases each). Trimming removed 5 bases from V and 4 bases from J, with 18 bases in between. The germline V gene has CDR1 SEHNR and CDR2 FQNEAQ (reference sequence). This CDR3 region has 15 residues. The CDR3 nucleotides are TGTGCCAGCAGCCACGGGAGTAGAGGGGGTTACGAGCAGTACTTC. Its translation is CASSHGSRGGYEQYF.

The chain links TRBV12-3 or TRBV12-4 to TRBJ1-4, with 7 bases fitting TRBD1. V shed 9 bases and J 0 bases; nucleotides not matched to a gene: 10. The CDR3 loop spans 16 amino acids. The chain's CDR3 is CASTGTEAPTNEKLFF. CDR3 in DNA: TGTGCCAGTACCGGGACAGAAGCGCCAACTAATGAAAAACTGTTTTTT.

This clonotype was seen repeatedly, ten times or more. The CDR3 DNA sequence: TGTGCCAGCAGCCCTTTCGGGTCTCCCTACGAGCAGTACTTC. It yields the protein CASSPFGSPYEQYF. This rearrangement joins TRBV3-1 to TRBJ2-7, with no clear D. V gave up 4 bases and J gave up 2 bases, with 12 bases separating them. Germline V gene lookup returns CDR1 LGHDT and CDR2 YNNKEL (reference sequence). The CDR3 contains 14 residues.

This chain uses TRBV6-5 with TRBJ2-1; D might be TRBD2 (6 bases). CDR1 MNHEY and CDR2 SVGAGI come from the germline V gene. CDR3 length equals 14 residues. Trimming left V 10 bases short and J 2 bases short, with 15 bases between. The CDR3 loop is CATGSGVAYNEQFF. The CDR3, as DNA: TGTGCCACCGGTTCGGGGGTGGCCTACAATGAGCAGTTCTTC.